The rows below give T cell receptor beta chains drawn from one sample of a study of blood T cells in healthy people across ages. MiXCR, run by TCRdb on the 5' RACE reads, gives a single entry per CDR3 protein. The data contain 630,000 or so distinct CDR3 sequences, about 30% of them singletons. Sequencing was done on a sample of blood. These receptors all come from an elderly woman in good health. CDR3s include the opening cysteine and the closing phenylalanine or tryptophan. D genes are given only for firm matches. Clone size is stated in some rows and not others, as once, few, many or a class when expanded.

v_gene,abundance,j_gene,d_gene,CDR3aa,CDR3nt
TRBV28,NA,TRBJ2-4,TRBD1,CASSYTGEQYF,TGTGCCAGCAGTTATACAGGGGAGCAGTACTTC
TRBV3-1,NA,TRBJ1-5,NA,CASSQLSNQPQHF,TGTGCCAGCAGCCAACTCAGCAATCAGCCCCAGCATTTT
TRBV5-1,many,TRBJ1-4,NA,CASSSQGDGRSNEKLFF,TGCGCCAGCAGCTCGCAGGGAGATGGCCGAAGTAATGAAAAACTGTTTTTT
TRBV5-6,many,TRBJ1-2,TRBD1,CASSFRGLGYTF,TGTGCCAGCAGCTTCAGGGGGCTTGGCTACACCTTC
TRBV7-8,many,TRBJ2-7,NA,CASSWGTESYEQYF,TGTGCCAGCAGCTGGGGGACGGAGTCCTACGAGCAGTACTTC
TRBV6-4,NA,TRBJ2-7,NA,CASNQGPYEQYF,TGTGCCAGCAACCAGGGTCCCTACGAGCAGTACTTC
TRBV12-3/TRBV12-4,many,TRBJ2-1,TRBD2,CASTSGGGASSYNEQFF,TGTGCCAGCACCTCAGGCGGGGGGGCTAGCTCCTACAATGAGCAGTTCTTC
TRBV6-5,once,TRBJ1-2,TRBD1,CASSYSGTGPGGYTF,TGTGCCAGCAGTTACTCAGGGACAGGTCCCGGGGGCTACACCTTC
TRBV5-1,NA,TRBJ2-4,TRBD1,CASSLTSRTGGLGIQYF,TGCGCCAGCAGCTTAACCAGCCGGACAGGGGGCTTGGGCATTCAGTACTTC
TRBV29-1,few,TRBJ2-5,TRBD2,CSARGGGDYNEQYF,TGCAGCGCCAGGGGCGGGGGGGACTACAATGAGCAGTACTTC
TRBV7-9,many,TRBJ2-5,NA,CASSAGTARETQYF,TGTGCCAGCAGCGCGGGGACAGCTCGGGAGACCCAGTACTTC
TRBV6-5,NA,TRBJ2-1,NA,CASRGTSANEQFF,TGTGCCAGCAGAGGCACTAGTGCCAATGAGCAGTTCTTC
TRBV5-6,many,TRBJ2-1,NA,CASSFPAIEEQFF,TGTGCCAGCAGCTTTCCAGCGATCGAGGAGCAGTTCTTC
TRBV20-1,many,TRBJ2-1,TRBD2,CSARLAGANEQFF,TGCAGTGCTAGACTAGCGGGGGCGAATGAGCAGTTCTTC
TRBV13,NA,TRBJ2-7,NA,CASSPTLITYEQYF,TGTGCCAGCAGCCCCACCTTGATAACCTACGAGCAGTACTTC
TRBV7-2,few,TRBJ2-2,NA,CASNHGANTGELFF,TGTGCCAGCAACCATGGGGCGAACACCGGGGAGCTGTTTTTT
TRBV7-9,NA,TRBJ2-6,NA,CASSPPGEVWANVLTF,TGTGCCAGCAGCCCCCCGGGGGAAGTCTGGGCCAACGTCCTGACTTTC
TRBV6-4,few,TRBJ1-1,TRBD1,CASSMTGEITEAFF,TGTGCCAGCAGTATGACAGGGGAGATCACTGAAGCTTTCTTT
TRBV29-1,many,TRBJ2-1,TRBD2,CSVDGGTSGGAYNEQFF,TGCAGCGTTGACGGGGGGACTAGCGGGGGGGCCTACAATGAGCAGTTCTTC
TRBV28,NA,TRBJ2-7,TRBD2,CASRPRTSGTYEQYF,TGTGCCAGCAGGCCACGGACTAGCGGAACCTACGAGCAGTACTTC
TRBV10-3,many,TRBJ1-1,NA,CAISDTVIGTDATEAFF,TGTGCCATCAGTGATACGGTGATAGGGACGGATGCAACTGAAGCTTTCTTT
TRBV6-1,few,TRBJ1-1,TRBD1,CASSVTGTGGSTEAFF,TGTGCCAGCAGCGTTACCGGGACAGGGGGCAGTACTGAAGCTTTCTTT
TRBV7-9,many,TRBJ1-6,NA,CASSYGTGSPLHF,TGTGCCAGCAGCTATGGGACGGGCTCACCCCTCCACTTT
TRBV18,once,TRBJ2-4,NA,CASSPLDGMESNIQYF,TGTGCCAGCTCACCTCTTGACGGGATGGAGAGTAACATTCAGTACTTC
TRBV20-1,many,TRBJ1-6,TRBD1,CSARDRPGTGPPNSPLHF,TGCAGTGCTAGAGATCGACCCGGGACAGGGCCGCCCAATTCACCCCTCCACTTT
TRBV5-1,many,TRBJ1-2,NA,CASSLRQDGYGYTF,TGCGCCAGCAGCTTACGACAGGACGGCTATGGCTACACCTTC
TRBV6-6,NA,TRBJ2-3,TRBD1,CAGSYYGQGTDTQYF,TGTGCCGGCAGTTACTACGGACAGGGCACAGATACGCAGTATTTT
TRBV11-2,many,TRBJ1-1,NA,CASSFNGGMNTEAFF,TGTGCCAGCAGCTTTAATGGGGGCATGAACACTGAAGCTTTCTTT
TRBV7-2,NA,TRBJ1-3,NA,CASSLAGTGDTIYF,TGTGCCAGCAGCTTAGCCGGGACTGGAGACACCATATATTTT
TRBV7-3,many,TRBJ2-1,NA,CASSLQGLALNEQFF,TGTGCCAGCAGCTTACAGGGGTTAGCCCTGAATGAGCAGTTCTTC
TRBV7-2,many,TRBJ2-5,NA,CASSLSTGDGETQYF,TGTGCCAGCAGCCTCTCGACGGGGGATGGGGAGACCCAGTACTTC
TRBV30,NA,TRBJ2-7,TRBD2,CAWSTSGRYYEQYF,TGTGCCTGGAGTACTAGCGGGCGATACTACGAGCAGTACTTC
TRBV28,once,TRBJ2-3,TRBD2,CASSLSSGGRIPDTQYF,TGTGCCAGCAGTTTGTCTAGCGGGGGACGCATTCCAGATACGCAGTATTTT
TRBV6-5,NA,TRBJ2-7,NA,CTSSYKGETYNEQYF,TGTACCAGCAGTTACAAGGGGGAAACCTACAATGAGCAGTACTTC
TRBV30,NA,TRBJ1-6,NA,CAWGLGGSPRHF,TGTGCCTGGGGTCTGGGGGGGTCACCCCGCCACTTT
TRBV3-1,few,TRBJ2-1,TRBD2,CASSQESSATSGGRNEQFF,TGTGCCAGCAGCCAAGAAAGCTCAGCGACTAGCGGGGGGAGAAATGAGCAGTTCTTC
TRBV7-3,many,TRBJ2-1,NA,CASSIDHNEQFF,TGTGCCAGCAGCATTGACCACAATGAGCAGTTCTTC
TRBV7-9,many,TRBJ2-1,TRBD1,CASSFNPRQGAYEQFF,TGTGCCAGCAGCTTTAATCCCCGACAGGGGGCGTATGAGCAGTTCTTC
TRBV5-1,few,TRBJ2-3,TRBD1,CASSSLGQGGTDTQYF,TGCGCCAGCAGCTCCCTGGGACAGGGCGGCACAGATACGCAGTATTTT
TRBV5-6,NA,TRBJ2-1,NA,CASSQSRLEQFF,TGTGCCAGCAGTCAAAGTCGACTCGAGCAGTTCTTC
TRBV20-1,NA,TRBJ1-2,TRBD1,CRGTGIYGYTF,TGCAGGGGGACAGGGATCTATGGCTACACCTTC
TRBV9,NA,TRBJ2-1,NA,CASSVKGGALTEQFF,TGTGCCAGCAGCGTAAAGGGGGGGGCCCTCACGGAGCAGTTCTTC
TRBV29-1,NA,TRBJ2-1,NA,CSVEDPLTSHEQFF,TGCAGCGTTGAAGATCCGCTAACATCCCATGAGCAGTTCTTC
TRBV28,many,TRBJ2-1,NA,CASSPQGPYNEQFF,TGTGCCAGCAGCCCCCAGGGACCCTACAATGAGCAGTTCTTC
TRBV7-3,many,TRBJ2-3,TRBD2,CASSSSGAGVTDTQYF,TGTGCCAGCAGCTCTTCGGGAGCGGGGGTAACAGATACGCAGTATTTT
TRBV10-3,many,TRBJ1-2,TRBD1,CAISSDRDYGYTF,TGTGCCATCAGCTCCGACAGGGACTATGGCTACACCTTC
TRBV20-1,few,TRBJ2-5,TRBD2,CSAPDASGKNNEQYF,TGCAGTGCTCCCGACGCGAGCGGGAAGAACAATGAGCAGTACTTC
TRBV9,few,TRBJ2-1,NA,CASSEGGGFPNEQFF,TGTGCCAGCAGCGAGGGGGGGGGTTTCCCCAATGAGCAGTTCTTC
TRBV30,many,TRBJ2-7,NA,CAWSTGMYEQYF,TGTGCCTGGAGTACAGGGATGTACGAGCAGTACTTC
TRBV5-6,many,TRBJ2-3,TRBD1,CASSSALTGSTDTQYF,TGTGCCAGCAGCTCAGCCTTGACAGGGAGCACAGATACGCAGTATTTT
TRBV7-8,many,TRBJ2-1,NA,CASTARDWDRNEQFF,TGTGCCAGCACTGCCCGGGACTGGGATCGAAATGAGCAGTTCTTC
TRBV12-3/TRBV12-4,many,TRBJ2-3,TRBD2,CASSLYGGSSTDTQYF,TGTGCCAGCAGTTTATACGGGGGGAGTAGCACAGATACGCAGTATTTT
TRBV7-2,many,TRBJ2-1,TRBD2,CASSPGTINEQFF,TGTGCCAGCAGCCCCGGGACTATCAATGAGCAGTTCTTC
TRBV7-2,many,TRBJ2-3,TRBD2,CASSFARGGRDTQYF,TGTGCCAGCAGCTTTGCGCGGGGGGGCCGGGATACGCAGTATTTT